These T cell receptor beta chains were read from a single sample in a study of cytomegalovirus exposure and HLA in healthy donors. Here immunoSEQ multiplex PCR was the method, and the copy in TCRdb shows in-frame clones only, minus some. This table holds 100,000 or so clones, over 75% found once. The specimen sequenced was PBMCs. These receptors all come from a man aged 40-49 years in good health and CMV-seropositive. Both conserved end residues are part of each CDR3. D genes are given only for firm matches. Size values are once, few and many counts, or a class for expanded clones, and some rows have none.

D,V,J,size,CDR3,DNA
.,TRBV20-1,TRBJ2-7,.,CSAGVPYEQYF,TGCAGTGCCGGAGTTCCTTACGAGCAGTACTTC
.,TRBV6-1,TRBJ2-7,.,CASGGAVYYEQYF,TGTGCCAGCGGGGGGGCCGTTTACTACGAGCAGTACTTC
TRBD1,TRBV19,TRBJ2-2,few,CASRSPPVAGGIGTGELFF,TGTGCCAGTAGGTCCCCTCCGGTGGCAGGGGGCATTGGTACCGGGGAGCTGTTTTTT
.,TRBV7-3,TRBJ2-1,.,CASSPNDSGNEQFF,TGTGCCAGCAGCCCCAACGACTCCGGCAATGAGCAGTTCTTC
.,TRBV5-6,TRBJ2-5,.,CASSFLETQYF,TGTGCCAGCAGCTTCCTTGAGACCCAGTACTTC
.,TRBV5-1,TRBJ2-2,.,CASSDPPGSRGGELFF,TGCGCCAGCAGTGACCCTCCCGGGTCAAGGGGCGGGGAGCTGTTTTTT
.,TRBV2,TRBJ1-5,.,CASSDLPRYSNQPQHF,TGTGCCAGCAGTGATCTGCCGCGATATAGCAATCAGCCCCAGCATTTT
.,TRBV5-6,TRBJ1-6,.,CASSWGVVGNSPLHF,TGTGCCAGCAGCTGGGGGGTGGTTGGTAATTCACCCCTCCACTTT
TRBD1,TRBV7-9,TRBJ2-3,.,CASSSGTGLTDTQYF,TGTGCCAGCAGCTCCGGGACAGGGCTCACAGATACGCAGTATTTT
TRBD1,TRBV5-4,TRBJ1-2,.,CASSFPGQFMGRYGYTF,TGTGCCAGCAGCTTCCCGGGACAGTTTATGGGGAGGTATGGCTACACCTTC
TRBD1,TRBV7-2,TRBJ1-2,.,CASSFRAGTDPWNGYTF,TGTGCCAGCAGCTTCAGGGCCGGGACAGACCCTTGGAATGGCTACACCTTC
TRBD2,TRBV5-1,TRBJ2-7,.,CASSLGLAGGDYEQYF,TGCGCCAGCAGCTTGGGACTAGCGGGGGGAGACTACGAGCAGTACTTC
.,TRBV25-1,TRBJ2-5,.,CASSVAGLETQYF,TGTGCCAGCAGTGTTGCCGGGTTAGAGACCCAGTACTTC
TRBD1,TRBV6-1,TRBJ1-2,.,CASRTGQGSNYGYTF,TGTGCCAGCAGAACGGGACAGGGTTCTAACTATGGCTACACCTTC
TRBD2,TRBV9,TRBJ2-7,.,CASSVRASGGSSYEQYF,TGTGCCAGCAGCGTTAGGGCTAGCGGGGGGAGCTCCTACGAGCAGTACTTC
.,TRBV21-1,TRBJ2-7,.,CASSKEGGGGTGCYEQYF,TGTGCCAGCAGCAAAGAGGGGGGGGGAGGAACAGGGTGCTACGAGCAGTACTTC
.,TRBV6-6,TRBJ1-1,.,CASSNGHENTEAFF,TGTGCCAGCAGCAATGGACATGAGAACACTGAAGCTTTCTTT
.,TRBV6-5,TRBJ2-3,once,CASSYSLLSDTQYF,TGTGCCAGCAGTTACTCCCTTTTATCAGATACGCAGTATTTT
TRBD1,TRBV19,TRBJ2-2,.,CASKRQGVVTGELFF,TGTGCCTCAAAACGTCAGGGGGTAGTCACCGGGGAGCTGTTTTTT
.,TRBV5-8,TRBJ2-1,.,CASSFSGASYNEQFF,TGTGCCAGCAGCTTTTCAGGGGCGTCCTACAATGAGCAGTTCTTC
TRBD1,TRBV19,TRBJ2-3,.,CASSTGQGMSDTQYF,TGTGCCAGTAGTACGGGACAGGGGATGTCGGATACGCAGTATTTT
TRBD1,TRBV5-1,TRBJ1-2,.,CASSPTTTGDGYTF,TGCGCCAGCAGCCCCACAACTACAGGGGATGGCTACACCTTC
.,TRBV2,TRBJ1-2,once,CASSADWTNYGYTF,TGTGCCAGCAGTGCGGATTGGACAAACTATGGCTACACCTTC
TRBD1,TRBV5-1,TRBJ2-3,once,CASSLYAGGSVDTQYF,TGCGCCAGCAGCTTGTATGCAGGGGGCTCGGTAGATACGCAGTATTTT
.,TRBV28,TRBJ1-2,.,CASSSTGTHQNYGYTF,TGTGCCAGCAGTTCAACCGGGACACACCAAAACTATGGCTACACCTTC
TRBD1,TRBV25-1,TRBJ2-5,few,CASSELDRVRETQYF,TGTGCCAGCAGTGAATTGGACAGGGTGAGAGAGACCCAGTACTTC
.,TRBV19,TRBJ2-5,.,CASKNHQVEETQYF,TGTGCCAGTAAAAACCACCAGGTAGAAGAGACCCAGTACTTC
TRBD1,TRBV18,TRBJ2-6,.,CASSPLWTGDTSGANVLTF,TGTGCCAGCTCACCACTCTGGACAGGGGACACCTCTGGGGCCAACGTCCTGACTTTC
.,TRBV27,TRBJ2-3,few,CASSLLAAGSDTQYF,TGTGCCAGCAGTTTACTCGCGGCAGGGTCAGATACGCAGTATTTT
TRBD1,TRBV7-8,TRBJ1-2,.,CASRKDRSYGYTF,TGTGCCAGCAGAAAGGACAGGTCCTATGGCTACACCTTC
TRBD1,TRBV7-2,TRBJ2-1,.,CASTQNGDRDYNEQFF,TGTGCCAGCACCCAAAACGGGGACAGGGACTACAATGAGCAGTTCTTC
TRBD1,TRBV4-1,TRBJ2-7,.,CASSQEWGQGNEQYF,TGCGCCAGCAGCCAAGAATGGGGACAGGGTAACGAGCAGTACTTC
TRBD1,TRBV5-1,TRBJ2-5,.,CASSIKQGNLETQYF,TGCGCCAGCAGTATCAAACAGGGGAACTTGGAGACCCAGTACTTC
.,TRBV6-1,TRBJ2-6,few,CASSEDISGANVLTF,TGTGCCAGCAGTGAGGACATCTCTGGGGCCAACGTCCTGACTTTC
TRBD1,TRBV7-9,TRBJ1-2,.,CASSLSGGDGYTF,TGTGCCAGCAGCTTATCAGGGGGTGATGGCTACACCTTC
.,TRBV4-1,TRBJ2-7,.,CASSQGSAQRNEQYF,TGCGCCAGCAGCCAAGGGAGTGCCCAGAGGAACGAGCAGTACTTC
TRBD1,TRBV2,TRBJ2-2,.,CAGTRDRGTGELFF,TGTGCCGGTACCAGGGACAGGGGAACCGGGGAGCTGTTTTTT
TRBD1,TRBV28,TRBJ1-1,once,CASSLPTHRQGSHTEAFF,TGTGCCAGCAGTTTACCCACCCATAGACAGGGGTCACATACTGAAGCTTTCTTT
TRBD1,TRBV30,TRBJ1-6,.,CAWTRGNSPLHF,TGTGCCTGGACCAGGGGGAATTCACCCCTCCACTTT
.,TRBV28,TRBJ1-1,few,CASKWGTLNTEAFF,TGTGCCAGCAAGTGGGGCACCCTTAACACTGAAGCTTTCTTT
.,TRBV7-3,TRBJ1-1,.,CASSPGLNTEAFF,TGTGCCAGCTCTCCGGGATTGAACACTGAAGCTTTCTTT
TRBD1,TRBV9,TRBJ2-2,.,CASSVEGRVRGQGDTGELFF,TGTGCCAGCAGCGTAGAGGGGAGGGTGAGGGGACAGGGAGACACCGGGGAGCTGTTTTTT
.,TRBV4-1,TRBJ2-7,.,CASSQAPTGFGYEQYF,TGCGCCAGCAGCCAAGCCCCCACAGGCTTTGGGTACGAGCAGTACTTC
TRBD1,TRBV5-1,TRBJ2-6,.,CASSWDRGVSSGANVLTF,TGCGCCAGCAGCTGGGACAGGGGCGTTTCCTCTGGGGCCAACGTCCTGACTTTC
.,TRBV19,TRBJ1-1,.,CASSIVRDTEAFF,TGTGCCAGTAGTATAGTCAGGGACACTGAAGCTTTCTTT
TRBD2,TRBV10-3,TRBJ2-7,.,CAINPSGGRSYEQYF,TGTGCCATCAATCCTAGCGGGGGACGATCCTACGAGCAGTACTTC
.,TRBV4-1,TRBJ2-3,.,CASSQWTSTDTQYF,TGCGCCAGCAGCCAGTGGACTAGCACAGATACGCAGTATTTT
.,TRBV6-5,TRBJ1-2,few,CASSFQGRVNYGYTF,TGTGCCAGCAGTTTTCAGGGGCGCGTTAACTATGGCTACACCTTC
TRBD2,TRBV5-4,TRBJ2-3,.,CASSLRLAGVSDTQYF,TGTGCCAGCAGCTTGAGGCTAGCGGGGGTCTCAGATACGCAGTATTTT
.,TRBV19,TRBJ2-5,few,CASSTQYSISGVQETQYF,TGTGCCAGTAGTACGCAATATTCGATTTCGGGGGTCCAAGAGACCCAGTACTTC
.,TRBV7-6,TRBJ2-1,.,CASSERWSRQPPLNEQFF,TGTGCCAGCAGCGAAAGGTGGTCAAGACAGCCCCCCCTAAATGAGCAGTTCTTC
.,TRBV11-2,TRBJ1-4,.,CASSLVRGSQQLFF,TGTGCCAGCAGCTTAGTACGTGGGAGCCAGCAACTGTTTTTT
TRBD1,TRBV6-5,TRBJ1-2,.,CASSYSRTGLNYGYTF,TGTGCCAGCAGTTACTCGAGGACAGGGTTGAACTATGGCTACACCTTC
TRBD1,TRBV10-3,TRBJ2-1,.,CAISEGTGVYNEQFF,TGTGCCATCAGTGAAGGGACAGGGGTCTACAATGAGCAGTTCTTC
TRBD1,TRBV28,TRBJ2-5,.,CASSLRGQGWGETQYF,TGTGCCAGCAGTTTAAGGGGACAGGGCTGGGGTGAGACCCAGTACTTC
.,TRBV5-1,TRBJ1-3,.,CASSLGGSSGNTIYF,TGCGCCAGCAGCTTGGGCGGGAGCTCTGGAAACACCATATATTTT
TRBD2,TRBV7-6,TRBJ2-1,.,CASSLNRGGSYNEQFF,TGTGCCAGCAGCTTAAATCGCGGGGGTTCCTACAATGAGCAGTTCTTC